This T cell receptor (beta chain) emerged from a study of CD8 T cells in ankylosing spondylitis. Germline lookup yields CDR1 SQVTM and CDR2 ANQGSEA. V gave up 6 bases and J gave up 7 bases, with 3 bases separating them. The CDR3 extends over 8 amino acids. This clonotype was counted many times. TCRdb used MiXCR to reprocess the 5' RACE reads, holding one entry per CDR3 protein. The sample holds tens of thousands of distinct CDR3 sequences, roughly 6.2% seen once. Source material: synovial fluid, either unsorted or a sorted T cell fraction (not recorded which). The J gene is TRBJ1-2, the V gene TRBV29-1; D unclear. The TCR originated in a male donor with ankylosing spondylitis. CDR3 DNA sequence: TGCAGCGTGGGTGGCTACACCTTC. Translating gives CSVGGYTF. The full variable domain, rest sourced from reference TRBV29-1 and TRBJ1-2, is SAVISQKPSRDICQRGTSLTIQCQVDSQVTMMFWYRQQPGQSLTLIATANQGSEATYESGFVIDKFPISRPNLTFSTLTVSNMSPEDSSIYLCSVGGYTFGSGTRLTVV.